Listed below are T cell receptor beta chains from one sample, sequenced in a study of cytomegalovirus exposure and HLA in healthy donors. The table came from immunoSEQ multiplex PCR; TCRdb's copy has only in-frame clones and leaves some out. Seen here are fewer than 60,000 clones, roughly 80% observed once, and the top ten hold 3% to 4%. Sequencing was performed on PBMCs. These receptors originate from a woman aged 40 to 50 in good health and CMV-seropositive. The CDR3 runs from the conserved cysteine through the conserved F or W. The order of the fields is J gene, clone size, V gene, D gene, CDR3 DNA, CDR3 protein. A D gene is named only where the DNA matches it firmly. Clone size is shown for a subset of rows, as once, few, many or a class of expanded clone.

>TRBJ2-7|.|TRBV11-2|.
TGTGCCAGCAGCTCATACCGGGATCCTACCTACGAGCAGTACTTC
CASSSYRDPTYEQYF
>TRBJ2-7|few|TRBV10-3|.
TGTGCCATCAGTGACAGGGGCTACGAGCAGTACTTC
CAISDRGYEQYF
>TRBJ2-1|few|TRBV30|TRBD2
TGTGCCTGGAGTGTACCCTATAGCGGGGGGGCTAAGATTGAGCAGTTCTTC
CAWSVPYSGGAKIEQFF
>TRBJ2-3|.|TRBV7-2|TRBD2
TGTGCCAGCAGCTTGTTTGCGGCGGGGGGATCCGCCGATACGCAGTATTTT
CASSLFAAGGSADTQYF
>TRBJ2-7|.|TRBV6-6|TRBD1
TGTGCCAGCAGTTACTCGAGCAGGGGGAACAACGAGCAGTACTTC
CASSYSSRGNNEQYF
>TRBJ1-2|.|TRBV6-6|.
TGTGCCAGCAGTGATCACTGGGGACTTGGGGGGACCTTC
CASSDHWGLGGTF
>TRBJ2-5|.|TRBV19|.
TGTGCCAGTAGTACGCAAGCACGGGAAGAGACCCAGTACTTC
CASSTQAREETQYF
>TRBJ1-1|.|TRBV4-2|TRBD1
TGTGCCAGCAGCCCGAGGACAGGGGTTTCGAACACTGAAGCTTTCTTT
CASSPRTGVSNTEAFF
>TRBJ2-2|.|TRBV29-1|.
TGCAGCGTTGAAGACCGGGGTCGGAACACCGGGGAGCTGTTTTTT
CSVEDRGRNTGELFF
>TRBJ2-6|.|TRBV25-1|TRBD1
TGTGCCAGCAGTGAAATGGGCAGGGGGCAAGGGGCCAACGTCCTGACTTTC
CASSEMGRGQGANVLTF
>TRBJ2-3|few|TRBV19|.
TGTGCCAGTAGGAAACAGGCTTCATCTAGCACAGATACGCAGTATTTT
CASRKQASSSTDTQYF
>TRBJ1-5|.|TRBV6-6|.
TGTGCCAGCCCCAGGGGGCCCCAGCATTTT
CASPRGPQHF
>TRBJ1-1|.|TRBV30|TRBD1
TGTGCCTGGAAGATCGACAGGGTCAACACTGAAGCTTTCTTT
CAWKIDRVNTEAFF
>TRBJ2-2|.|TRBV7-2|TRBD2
TGTGCCAGCAGCAAACGGGCTAGCGGCACCGGGGAGCTGTTTTTT
CASSKRASGTGELFF
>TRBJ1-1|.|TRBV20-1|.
TGCAGTGCTAGTCGGGCGGGCCAAGCTTTCTTT
CSASRAGQAFF
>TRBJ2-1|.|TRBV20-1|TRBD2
TGCAGTGCTAAGGGCGGGGAGGGGCAGTTCTTC
CSAKGGEGQFF
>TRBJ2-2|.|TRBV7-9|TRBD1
TGTGCCAGCAGCTTAGGGGGACAGGGGATCACCGGGGAGCTGTTTTTT
CASSLGGQGITGELFF
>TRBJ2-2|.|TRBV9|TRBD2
TGTGCCAGCAGCGTTTCTAGCGGGGGGACCGGGGAGCTGTTTTTT
CASSVSSGGTGELFF
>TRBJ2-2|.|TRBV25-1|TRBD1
TGTGCCAGCAGTGAATCTTGGACAGGGGGAACCGGGGAGCTGTTTTTT
CASSESWTGGTGELFF
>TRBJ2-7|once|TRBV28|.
TGTGCCAGCAGTTTTCTATCGGGACTCGGCTACGAGCAGTACTTC
CASSFLSGLGYEQYF
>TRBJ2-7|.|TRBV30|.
TGTGCCCATAAGGGGCAGACGGCCTACGAGCAGTACTTC
CAHKGQTAYEQYF
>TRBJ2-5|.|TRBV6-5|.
TGTGCCAGCAGCCCGGAGATCCGTGAGACCCAGTACTTC
CASSPEIRETQYF
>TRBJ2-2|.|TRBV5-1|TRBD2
TGCGCCAGCAGCTTGGCGGCTAGCGGTTACACCGGGGAGCTGTTTTTT
CASSLAASGYTGELFF
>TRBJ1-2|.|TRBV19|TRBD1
TGTGCCAGTAGTAACTCTCCGCAAGGGACAGTCTATGGCTACACCTTC
CASSNSPQGTVYGYTF
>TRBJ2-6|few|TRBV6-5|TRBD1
TGTGCCAGCAGTCCCACAGGGGCTGGGGCCAACGTCCTGACTTTC
CASSPTGAGANVLTF
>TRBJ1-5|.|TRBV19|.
TGTGCTTCTAGCCAAGTGCTCAACAATCAGCCCCAGCATTTT
CASSQVLNNQPQHF
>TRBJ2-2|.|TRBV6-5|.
TGTGCCAGCAGCCTTACGAGGGCGGCCGGGGAGCTGTTTTTT
CASSLTRAAGELFF
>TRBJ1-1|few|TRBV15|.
TGTGCCACCAGCCTATTAGGCGGGACTGAAGCTTTCTTT
CATSLLGGTEAFF
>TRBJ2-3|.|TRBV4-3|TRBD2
TGCGCCAGCAGCCAAGACCAGGGGCTAGCGGGGTCTAGCACAGATACGCAGTATTTT
CASSQDQGLAGSSTDTQYF